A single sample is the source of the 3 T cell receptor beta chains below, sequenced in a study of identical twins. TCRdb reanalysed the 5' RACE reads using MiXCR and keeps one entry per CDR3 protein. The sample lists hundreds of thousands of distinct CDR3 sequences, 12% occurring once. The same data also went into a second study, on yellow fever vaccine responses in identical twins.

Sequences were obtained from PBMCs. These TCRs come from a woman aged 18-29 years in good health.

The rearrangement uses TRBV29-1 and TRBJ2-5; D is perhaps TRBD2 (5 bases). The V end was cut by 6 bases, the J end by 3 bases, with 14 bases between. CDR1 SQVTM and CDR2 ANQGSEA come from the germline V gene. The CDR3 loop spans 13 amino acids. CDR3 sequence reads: CSVATTTKETQYF. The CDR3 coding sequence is TGCAGCGTAGCGACAACGACTAAAGAGACCCAGTACTTC.

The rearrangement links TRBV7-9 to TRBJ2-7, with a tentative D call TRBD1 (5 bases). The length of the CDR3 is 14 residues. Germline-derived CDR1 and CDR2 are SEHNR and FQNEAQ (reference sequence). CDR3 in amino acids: CASSLAGQGPILHV. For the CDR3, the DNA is TGTGCCAGCAGCTTAGCCGGGCAGGGCCCGATCCTGCACGTC.

CDR3 DNA: TGTGCCAGCAGCGGGAGCAGCCGAAACTATGGCTACACCTTC. Its protein is CASSGSSRNYGYTF. The chain has TRBV3-1 and TRBJ1-2, with unresolved D. Germline V CDR1 and CDR2: LGHDT, YNNKEL (reference sequence). CDR3 length: 14 amino acids. V was pared by 5 bases and J by 2 bases, with 12 bases between.